This TCR beta chain stems from a study of long-term antiretroviral therapy in people with HIV. Survey level was the resolution at which the v3.0 immunoSEQ assay ran. Libraries were prepared by immunoSEQ multiplex PCR; TCRdb keeps only in-frame clonotypes and omits some of them. Here the sample spans around 20,000 clones, less than 85% being singletons. In this sample, this clone turned up a few times. Two or more post-ART PBMC samples, plus at least one pre-ART sample, were available for each donor. The V end lost 5 bases, the J end lost 6 bases, and 22 bases lay between the germline ends. CDR1 and CDR2 from the germline V gene are LNHDA and SQIVND (reference sequence). The CDR3 runs to 16 residues.

Sequencing used unsorted PBMCs, obtained 0.5 years before starting antiretroviral therapy. This TCR was recovered from a woman between 50 and 59 years old with HIV. The chain joins TRBV19 to TRBJ1-1, with D possibly being TRBD1 (5 bases). The CDR3: CASSDGTAYDSAEAFF. The CDR3, as DNA: TGTGCCAGTAGTGACGGGACCGCCTATGATTCCGCTGAAGCTTTCTTT.